The sample holds a few counts of the clone carrying this T cell receptor (beta chain). The CDR3 covers 15 residues. Germline V gives CDR1 ENHRY, CDR2 SYGVKD. With V trimmed by 10 bases and J by 0 bases, 7 bases remained unmatched. This sample stems from a study of cytomegalovirus exposure and HLA in healthy donors. Amplification used 60 Vbeta primers and 13 Jbeta primers. The assay was immunoSEQ multiplex PCR, and TCRdb's table has in-frame clones only and misses some. The sample shows 180,000 or so clones, less than 90% of them seen only once. The material sequenced was PBMCs. The sequence came from a girl aged 10-17 years in good health and CMV-seropositive. This chain joins TRBV10-3 and TRBJ1-3, with 9 bases aligning to TRBD1. CDR3 coding DNA: TGTGCCACCACCACGACAGGGGGCTCTGGAAACACCATATATTTT. Protein: CATTTTGGSGNTIYF.